The entry that follows covers one T cell receptor (beta chain) sequence. CDR3 length equals 13 residues. V lost 8 bases to trimming and J lost 8 bases, with 13 bases between them. The study excluded patients with uncontrolled infection, other autoimmune disease, pregnancy or lactation. The source of the sample is a study of T cells in Graves' hyperthyroidism and ophthalmopathy. Researchers amplified the TCR beta CDR3 regions from RNA transcripts. Researchers ran a first-round RT-PCR on the TCR CDR3 using the HTBI primer set. TCRdb re-called the multiplex PCR reads with MiXCR, one entry per CDR3 protein. The data contain about 250,000 distinct CDR3 sequences, about 24% of them singletons.

The origin of this receptor is a woman in her thirties or forties with Graves' ophthalmopathy. The chain employs TRBV12-3 or TRBV12-4 and TRBJ1-6, with a tentative D call TRBD1 (5 bases). The sample comprised blood. The CDR3 spells CASGRGRDSPLHF. DNA of the CDR3: TGTGCCAGCGGCCGAGGCAGGGATTCACCCCTCCACTTT.